These 18 T cell receptor beta chains originate from one sample sequenced in a study of blood T cells in healthy people across ages. Primers used in a second PCR of roughly 7 to 12 cycles were a sample-barcoded 5' primer and a J-beta primer mix. TCRdb re-called the 5' RACE reads through MiXCR, storing one row per CDR3 protein. The sample yields around 1.5 million distinct CDR3 sequences, roughly 32% seen once. The sequenced sample consisted of blood. The receptors originated from a woman aged 30 to 39 in good health.

The table lists this clonotype with a count of one. This chain links TRBV18 with TRBJ1-5, with D uncertain. The CDR3 extends over 15 amino acids. V was shortened by 3 bases and J by 0 bases, with 9 bases between the two germline ends. Germline V CDR1 and CDR2: KGHSH, LQKENI. The CDR3 reads CASSPWGASNQPQHF. The CDR3 coding sequence is TGTGCCAGCTCACCCTGGGGAGCTAGCAATCAGCCCCAGCATTTT.

This clonotype was detected only a few times. The chain recombines TRBV10-1 with TRBJ2-7, with TRBD1 matching 11 bases. The V and J ends lost 7 bases and 1 base, in that order; junction bases with no gene match: 3. This CDR3 has 14 amino acids. The germline CDR1 and CDR2 sequences are WNHNN and SYGVQD (reference sequence). CDR3 amino acids: CASIGDRGSYEQYF. CDR3 bases: TGCGCCAGCATAGGGGACAGGGGGTCCTACGAGCAGTACTTC.

For this clonotype: Given a much more abundant clone one base away, this may be a read error. The chain recombines TRBV10-3 with TRBJ2-1; the D gene is possibly TRBD1 (5 bases). V lost 6 bases and J 6 bases, leaving 12 bases between the germline ends. Germline-derived CDR1 and CDR2 are ENHRY and SYGVKD. This CDR3 has 13 amino acids. The CDR3 spells CAIRGTTANEQFF. The DNA of the CDR3 is TGTGCCATCAGGGGTACGACAGCCAATGAGCAGTTCTTC.

Comment on this clonotype: This may be a read error, as it is one base from a much larger clone. This sequence joins TRBV29-1 and TRBJ2-5; no clear D gene. This CDR3 has 13 amino acids. V lost 0 bases and J lost 2, with 7 bases in between. The germline gives CDR1 SQVTM, CDR2 ANQGSEA. The CDR3 here is CSVEEQPQETQYF. The CDR3, as DNA: TGCAGCGTTGAAGAACAACCACAAGAGACCCAGTACTTC.

The J gene is TRBJ2-3, the V gene TRBV2; D uncertain. V dropped 3 bases and J dropped 2 bases, with 9 bases sitting between them. The CDR3 loop spans 14 amino acids. Germline V CDR1 and CDR2: SNHLY, FYNNEI. The CDR3 is CASSDGYNTDTQYF. In nucleotides, the CDR3 is TGTGCCAGCAGTGACGGATACAACACAGATACGCAGTATTTT.

The chain employs TRBV7-6 and TRBJ2-6, with D possibly matching TRBD1 (6 bases). CDR3 length: 17 residues. Trimming pared 5 bases from V and 0 bases from J, leaving 14 bases between. Germline lookup yields CDR1 SGHVS and CDR2 FNYEAQ. The CDR3: CASSQLRTVSGANVLTF. The CDR3, as DNA: TGTGCCAGCAGCCAATTGAGGACAGTCTCTGGGGCCAACGTCCTGACTTTC.

This clonotype was detected only a few times. V gene TRBV20-1 combines with J gene TRBJ1-4; possibly TRBD1 for D (6 bases). V was pared by 3 bases and J by 8 bases, with 10 bases between. Looked up from germline, CDR1 is DFQATT and CDR2 is SNEGSKA (reference sequence). The CDR3 has 12 residues. CDR3 region: CSASVQGEKLFF. The CDR3 DNA reads as TGCAGTGCTAGCGTACAGGGAGAAAAACTGTTTTTT.

This clonotype has more than one count but fewer than ten. V gene TRBV6-2 or TRBV6-3 combines with J gene TRBJ2-7, with a weak D call TRBD2 (5 bases). Looked up from germline, CDR1 is MNHEY and CDR2 is SVGEGT. The CDR3 extends over 12 amino acids. V was shortened by 5 bases and J by 9 bases, with 14 bases between the two germline ends. The CDR3 DNA is TGTGCCAGCAGTCCAGACACTAGGTGGCAGTACTTC. Its protein is CASSPDTRWQYF.

This clonotype has only a few counts. The genes are TRBV6-4 and TRBJ2-3; 10 positions agree with TRBD1. This CDR3 has 14 residues. CDR1 and CDR2 from the germline V gene are MRHNA and SNTAGT. The V segment lost 6 bases and the J segment 5 bases; nucleotides outside the gene matches: 5. The CDR3 nucleotides are TGTGCCAGCAGCGGAGACAGGGGGCTAGATACGCAGTATTTT. It is translated as CASSGDRGLDTQYF.

This clonotype was seen a few times. This may arise from a read error, as a much more abundant clone is one base away. The rearrangement uses TRBV29-1 and TRBJ2-5; D gene unclear. V was clipped by 7 bases and J by 5 bases, with 17 bases between them. Germline lookup yields CDR1 SQVTM and CDR2 ANQGSEA. CDR3 length: 13 amino acids. Here the CDR3 reads CSARALPWETQYF. The CDR3, as DNA: TGCAGCGCCCGGGCCTTACCTTGGGAGACCCAGTACTTC. Complete variable domain (other parts from reference TRBV29-1 and TRBJ2-5): SAVISQKPSRDICQRGTSLTIQCQVDSQVTMMFWYRQQPGQSLTLIATANQGSEATYESGFVIDKFPISRPNLTFSTLTVSNMSPEDSSIYLCSARALPWETQYFGPGTRLLVL.

The gene calls are TRBV30 and TRBJ1-2, with a weak D call TRBD1 (5 bases). Trimming pared 5 bases from V and 2 bases from J, leaving 9 bases between. CDR3 size: 12 residues. Germline V gene lookup returns CDR1 GTSNPN and CDR2 SVGIG (reference sequence). The CDR3 DNA reads as TGTGCCTGGGCCGGGGGGAACTATGGCTACACCTTC. Encoded protein: CAWAGGNYGYTF.

This clonotype was observed a few times. The rearrangement uses TRBV4-1 and TRBJ2-3, with unresolved D. Trimming pared 2 bases from V and 2 bases from J, leaving 11 bases between. The CDR3 is 15 residues long. In germline, CDR1 is MGHRA, CDR2 YSYEKL. CDR3: CASSQWYQATDTQYF. The CDR3 nucleotides read TGCGCCAGCAGCCAATGGTATCAAGCCACAGATACGCAGTATTTT.

This clonotype was counted between two and nine times. The J gene is TRBJ2-1, the V gene TRBV25-1; no clear D gene. The V end was cut by 2 bases, the J end by 3 bases, with 14 bases between. The CDR3 is 16 amino acids. Germline assignment: CDR1 MGHDK and CDR2 SYGVNS. CDR3 nucleotides: TGTGCCAGCAGTGAAAGGCGGCCTCTCAGCTACAATGAGCAGTTCTTC. Translating gives CASSERRPLSYNEQFF.

Only a few counts were recorded for this clonotype. The chain uses TRBV20-1 and TRBJ2-5; TRBD2 is a possible D gene (6 bases). The length of the CDR3 is 14 residues. Germline values: CDR1 DFQATT, CDR2 SNEGSKA (reference sequence). Written as DNA, the CDR3 is TGCAATGAGAATTGGCAGGGAGGCTCGGAGACCCAGTACTTC. Translation: CNENWQGGSETQYF.

On this clonotype itself: A much larger clone differs by one base, so this may be a read error. The chain employs TRBV6-2 or TRBV6-3 and TRBJ2-5; 8 nucleotides agree with TRBD2. The V gene's germline CDR1 is MNHEY and CDR2 SVGEGT. The CDR3 runs 14 residues. The CDR3 protein is CASSYSGRREPQYF. CDR3 DNA sequence: TGTGCCAGCAGTTACAGCGGGAGAAGAGAGCCCCAGTACTTC.

The chain has TRBV20-1 and TRBJ2-5; 13 nucleotides match TRBD2. The germline gives CDR1 DFQATT, CDR2 SNEGSKA (reference sequence). This CDR3 has 16 amino acids. The V gene end was trimmed by 0 bases and the J gene end by 4 bases; junction bases not matched to a gene: 5. The CDR3 spells CSARELAGGPRETQYF. The CDR3 bases are TGCAGTGCTAGAGAACTAGCGGGGGGGCCCAGAGAGACCCAGTACTTC.

This clonotype showed up just a few times. V gene TRBV27 combines with J gene TRBJ1-1; D unresolved. From germline, CDR1 is MNHEY and CDR2 SMNVEV (reference sequence). The CDR3 runs 11 residues. V was cut by 11 bases and J by 4 bases, with 11 bases left in between. CDR3 sequence: CAAMAGTEAFF. In nucleotides, the CDR3 is TGTGCCGCTATGGCGGGCACTGAAGCTTTCTTT.

The chain joins TRBV27 to TRBJ1-1; D is uncertain. The CDR3 has 18 residues. The germline V gene has CDR1 MNHEY and CDR2 SMNVEV (reference sequence). Trimming pared 3 bases from V and 4 bases from J, leaving 24 bases between. CDR3 sequence: CASSFILGEGIIGTEAFF. The CDR3 bases are TGTGCCAGCAGTTTCATTTTGGGAGAGGGAATAATCGGCACTGAAGCTTTCTTT.